One T cell receptor (beta chain) is described in this entry. Its specificity is not known. Attachment of unique molecular identifiers to individual cDNA molecules was performed in the library. TCRdb re-derived calls from the RACE reads in MiXCR, one entry per CDR3 protein. This sample yields about 350,000 distinct CDR3 sequences, of which over 5% are seen a single time; around 8% belongs to the top ten. This CDR3 contains 16 residues. V dropped 6 bases and J dropped 4; count of bases not matched to a gene: 9. Germline values: CDR1 MDHEN, CDR2 SYDVKM. The sample is drawn from a study of human T cells and chemical hapten exposure. Overall study: All through the approximately 25-week study, the scalp of each patient received diphenylcyclopropenone doses weekly. General observations from the study: With patch test score, the counts of PT1 expanded TCRs showed a positive correlation. Expanded TCRs produced significantly more large CDR3 similarity clusters than controls did.

The sample's time point: pre-sensitization, week 0. Treatment defined: therapeutic diphenylcyclopropenone sensitization with weekly scalp DPC. The chain recombines TRBV28 with TRBJ2-1; 10 nucleotides align to TRBD2. The sequence came from a woman between 18 and 29 years old with alopecia areata. Some clones in this sample may be carry-over from other donors' samples. The source material was whole blood, sampled in connection with sensitization to the hapten diphenylcyclopropenone (DPC). The CDR3 region is CASRPRLAGSYNEQFF. DNA for the CDR3: TGTGCCAGCAGACCCCGACTAGCGGGCAGTTACAATGAGCAGTTCTTC. Drawing the rest from reference TRBV28 and TRBJ2-1, the complete variable domain is DVKVTQSSRYLVKRTGEKVFLECVQDMDHENMFWYRQDPGLGLRLIYFSYDVKMKEKGDIPEGYSVSREKKERFSLILESASTNQTSMYLCASRPRLAGSYNEQFFGPGTRLTVL.